This T cell receptor beta chain was sequenced in a study of T cell changes during pregnancy in multiple sclerosis. Sequencing used immunoSEQ multiplex PCR; TCRdb keeps in-frame clones, though not all of them. The sample consists of tens of thousands of clones, 85% to 90% of them appearing once. Germline V gives CDR1 MNHNY, CDR2 SVGAGI (reference sequence). This CDR3 has 16 residues. The ends lost 5 bases at V and 0 bases at J; junction bases unmatched: 8. V is TRBV6-6 and J is TRBJ2-3, with 7 bases fitting TRBD2. This receptor was identified in a female donor in good health, enrolled as a control in a pregnancy study. Material: peripheral blood, obtained after pregnancy. The CDR3 reads CASSGGGLGSTDTQYF. In nucleotides, the CDR3 is TGTGCCAGCAGTGGGGGGGGACTGGGGAGCACAGATACGCAGTATTTT.